This TCR beta chain was obtained from a study of cytomegalovirus exposure and HLA in healthy donors. Concerning this clone: Its specificity is not known.

Amplification used 60 Vbeta primers and 13 Jbeta primers. TCRdb's copy holds only in-frame clones and misses some; the assay was immunoSEQ multiplex PCR. Of under 150,000 clones in the sample, approximately 70% are singletons; the top ten hold roughly 8.6%. Study-wide results and limits: Apart from CMV serostatus, no immune exposure information was available. In a later analysis, several top co-occurrence clusters appeared linked to parvovirus B19, influenza, CMV and Epstein-Barr virus.

As for the donors, each was a healthy bone marrow donor. Losses at the gene ends were 2 bases for V and 4 bases for J; bases not matched to a gene: 10. Germline CDR1 is LGHNA and CDR2 is YNFKEQ. The CDR3 has 17 residues. The chain combines TRBV4-2 with TRBJ2-1, with 8 bases fitting TRBD2. The sequenced sample consisted of PBMCs. This receptor was identified in a woman between 35 and 50 years old in good health and CMV-seropositive. Here the CDR3 DNA reads TGTGCCAGCAGCCAATTCGTCGGGAGGGCCTCTTACAATGAGCAGTTCTTC. Protein sequence: CASSQFVGRASYNEQFF.